The 7 T cell receptor beta chains reported below all come from one sample, sequenced in a study of tumor-infiltrating lymphocytes in oesophageal squamous cell carcinoma. TCRdb reprocessed the PCR reads with MiXCR, giving one entry per CDR3 protein. This table holds approximately 13,000 distinct CDR3 sequences, 54% found once. Material: esophageal tumor tissue. The receptor set was obtained from a male donor with esophageal squamous cell carcinoma.

The chain employs TRBV7-9 and TRBJ1-2; 12 nucleotides agree with TRBD1. The J segment lost 6 bases and the V segment lost 5 bases, leaving 4 bases of the junction unmatched. This CDR3 comprises 14 residues. Germline V gene data show CDR1 as SEHNR and CDR2 as FQNEAQ (reference sequence). This CDR3 reads CASSPGQGADGYTF. The CDR3 bases are TGTGCCAGCAGCCCGGGACAGGGGGCAGATGGCTACACCTTC.

J is TRBJ1-5 and V is TRBV6-4; 9 bases match TRBD1. The CDR3 sequence is 14 residues long. Trimming cost V 3 bases and J 4 bases; bases outside gene matches: 1. The V gene's germline CDR1 is MRHNA and CDR2 SNTAGT. CDR3 sequence reads: CASSEDRGNQPQHF. The CDR3 bases are TGTGCCAGCAGTGAGGACAGGGGAAATCAGCCCCAGCATTTT.

In its sample, this clonotype ranks as medium-sized. The chain employs TRBV6-1 and TRBJ2-7; TRBD1 agrees at 9 bases. Losses at the gene ends were 6 bases for V and 3 bases for J; bases not matched to a gene: 9. This CDR3 spans 15 amino acids. Germline CDR1 and CDR2: MNHNS and SASEGT. Written as DNA, the CDR3 is TGTGCCAGCAGAACCGGGACAGGGTCGAACTACGAGCAGTACTTC. This encodes CASRTGTGSNYEQYF.

This sequence joins TRBV7-2 and TRBJ2-7; TRBD1 agrees at 8 bases. Germline V lookup: CDR1 SGHTA, CDR2 FQGNSA. The J segment lost 3 bases and the V segment lost 1 base, leaving 5 bases of the junction unmatched. CDR3 size: 15 residues. CDR3 loop: CASSLVGQVGYEQYF. CDR3 nucleotide sequence: TGTGCCAGCAGCTTAGTGGGACAGGTAGGCTACGAGCAGTACTTC.

The J gene is TRBJ2-3, the V gene TRBV6-1; 11 nucleotides line up with TRBD1. The J call could be wrong; TRBJ1-1 is a better fit for the DNA end. From germline, CDR1 is MNHNS and CDR2 SASEGT. This CDR3 has 16 residues. For the CDR3, the DNA is TGTGCCAGCAGGGGTAACATGGGACAGGGGGTCACTGAAGCTTTCTTT. Protein: CASRGNMGQGVTEAFF.

The CDR3 DNA sequence: TGTGCCACCAGTGATTTGCAGTTTGGGGGGAGGGAGACCCAGTACTTC. Encoded protein: CATSDLQFGGRETQYF. V and J are TRBV24-1 and TRBJ2-4; tentative D call: TRBD2 (6 bases). The DNA end is more similar to TRBJ2-5, so the J call may be wrong. The CDR3 sequence is 16 residues long. From germline, CDR1 is KGHDR and CDR2 SFDVKD.

This clonotype came up once. Since no conserved phenylalanine or tryptophan closes the CDR3, a read error is the likely cause. The DNA is left out, because the CDR3 cannot be placed on it with certainty; the CDR3 is given as TCRdb lists it. This sequence joins TRBV7-6 and TRBJ1-1. The CDR3 length is 17 residues, termini included. Germline V gene lookup returns CDR1 SGHVS and CDR2 FNYEAQ. The chain's CDR3 is CASSRTSGTPTSSTSAP.